This TCR beta chain originates from a study of ipilimumab plus nivolumab after autologous stem cell transplantation. Sample share makes this clone medium-sized. Profiled with immunoSEQ multiplex PCR; TCRdb holds only in-frame clones, not every one. In the table there are roughly 16,000 clones, under 85% of which are singletons. Per the germline V gene, CDR1 is MNHNY and CDR2 is SVGAGI (reference sequence). V was pared by 2 bases and J by 6 bases, with 3 bases of the junction left unmatched. CDR3 length: 14 amino acids. This TCR was sampled from a male donor with diffuse large B-cell lymphoma. The genes are TRBV6-6 and TRBJ2-2, with 7 positions matching TRBD1. The sequencing used PBMCs, collected in a trial of ipilimumab plus nivolumab as post-transplant consolidation. The CDR3 loop reads CASSYRTGPGELFF. The CDR3 nucleotides are TGTGCCAGCAGTTACCGGACAGGCCCCGGGGAGCTGTTTTTT.